This T cell receptor (beta chain) was obtained from a study of lymphopenia after photon versus proton radiotherapy. The germline gives CDR1 SGHRS, CDR2 YFSETQ. Trimming stripped 0 bases from V and 0 bases from J, with 7 bases between. CDR3 size: 14 residues. Study-wide points: After the lymphocyte nadir, photon-treated repertoires showed oligoclonal expansion, especially of CD8+ Temra cells. Photon-treated patients lost naive T cells and TCR diversity; proton-treated stayed stable.

About this clone: Its antigen is as yet unknown.

Clones were sequenced by immunoSEQ multiplex PCR, and TCRdb holds only the in-frame ones, with some missing. The sample holds approximately 23,000 clones, around 88% seen once. V and J are TRBV5-1 and TRBJ2-7; no firm D call. The receptor's source is an elderly man with esophageal cancer. Material: peripheral blood, obtained from a patient treated with proton-based radiotherapy. For the CDR3, the DNA is TGCGCCAGCAGCTTGGACGCCGCCTCCTACGAGCAGTACTTC. It specifies CASSLDAASYEQYF.